This is a list of T cell receptor beta chains from one sample in a study of T cell repertoires in ileal Crohn's disease. Assay used: immunoSEQ multiplex PCR; TCRdb lists only in-frame clones, some missing. The repertoire consists of about 1,400 clones, with around 80% occurring once and the leading ten covering 13%. What was sequenced was ileal tissue. The receptors come from an adult with Crohn's disease. The CDR3 runs from the conserved cysteine through the conserved F or W. A D gene is named only where the DNA matches it firmly.

d_call: TRBD1; j_call: TRBJ2-5; v_call: TRBV7-2; cdr3_length: 14; cdr3_aa: CASSSTGLQETQYF; cdr3_nt: TGTGCCAGCAGCTCGACAGGGTTACAAGAGACCCAGTACTTC
d_call: .; j_call: TRBJ1-2; v_call: TRBV6-1; cdr3_length: 14; cdr3_aa: CASRSSPSNYGYTF; cdr3_nt: TGTGCCAGCAGGAGCTCTCCTTCTAACTATGGCTACACCTTC
d_call: TRBD2; j_call: TRBJ2-1; v_call: TRBV28; cdr3_length: 14; cdr3_aa: CASTSGSAYNEQFF; cdr3_nt: TGTGCCAGCACCAGCGGGAGCGCATACAATGAGCAGTTCTTC
d_call: TRBD2; j_call: TRBJ2-1; v_call: TRBV27; cdr3_length: 17; cdr3_aa: CASSFKSLSGRRNEQFF; cdr3_nt: TGTGCCAGTTCCTTTAAATCCCTGAGCGGGAGGAGGAATGAGCAGTTCTTC
d_call: .; j_call: TRBJ2-5; v_call: TRBV9; cdr3_length: 14; cdr3_aa: CASSVDPGGETQYF; cdr3_nt: TGTGCCAGCAGCGTAGATCCCGGGGGTGAGACCCAGTACTTC
d_call: TRBD1; j_call: TRBJ2-4; v_call: TRBV6-5; cdr3_length: 15; cdr3_aa: CASSSDRVGGRIQYF; cdr3_nt: TGTGCCAGCAGTTCCGACAGGGTGGGCGGACGTATTCAGTACTTC